This TCR beta chain comes out of a study of T cell clonality in common variable immunodeficiency. Study findings and constraints: The cause of increased CVID clonality remains unclear without subpopulation sequencing. CVID subjects had higher TCRbeta clonality than healthy controls, most marked in about a third. In common variable immunodeficiency, TCR beta chains reportedly carried fewer deletions and N-nucleotide insertions.

Donors gave 5 to 8 ml heparinized peripheral whole blood. In germline, CDR1 is DFQATT, CDR2 SNEGSKA (reference sequence). The V end was cut by 5 bases, the J end by 2 bases, with 13 bases between. CDR3 length: 13 residues. Note on this clone: Its specificity is unknown. The sequence runs out 3 residues before the end of the CDR3; the remainder is reconstructed from the germline J gene.

The protocol was immunoSEQ multiplex PCR, while the TCRdb copy is restricted to in-frame clones and leaves out a portion. Altogether tens of thousands of clones were found in the sample, and no singletons occur. The sequence came from a person between 18 and 69 years old in good health. This chain joins TRBV20-1 and TRBJ2-7; D is perhaps TRBD1 (5 bases). Sequencing input: peripheral blood mononuclear cells. The CDR3 protein is CSAPTALTYEQYF. The sequenced CDR3 bases are TGCAGTGCTCCGACAGCCCTCACCTACGAG.